The 27 T cell receptor beta chains reported below all come from one sample, sequenced in a study of cytomegalovirus exposure and HLA in healthy donors. 60 Vbeta and 13 Jbeta primers were used in PCR. Sequenced by immunoSEQ multiplex PCR; TCRdb stores in-frame clones only, minus some. The table has around 200,000 clones, about 83% seen once; the top ten hold about 14%. The material sequenced was PBMCs. The receptors derive from a man in his forties in good health and CMV-seronegative.

This clone was seen once. The J gene is TRBJ2-5, the V gene TRBV6-1, with D perhaps matching TRBD1 (6 bases). The J call may be wrong; the DNA end is better matched by TRBJ2-7. The CDR3 extends over 12 amino acids. The germline V gene has CDR1 MNHNS and CDR2 SASEGT. CDR3 region: CASRDSIYEQYF. CDR3 DNA: TGTGCCAGCAGGGACAGCATCTACGAGCAGTACTTC.

V usage is TRBV18 and J usage is TRBJ2-3; D possibly corresponds to TRBD2 (6 bases). Germline CDR1 and CDR2: KGHSH and LQKENI. The CDR3 has 18 residues. V lost 0 bases and J 1 base, leaving 17 bases between the germline ends. The CDR3 DNA reads as TGTGCCAGCTCACCACCTTTCGCCCGGAGGGGCGGCACAGATACGCAGTATTTT. This gives the protein CASSPPFARRGGTDTQYF.

This clone was counted once. The chain links TRBV19 to TRBJ2-2; 12 bases align to TRBD2. The J segment lost 5 bases and the V segment lost 3 bases, leaving 13 bases of the junction unmatched. This CDR3 is 19 amino acids long. Germline V lookup: CDR1 LNHDA, CDR2 SQIVND (reference sequence). Written as DNA, the CDR3 is TGTGCCAGTAGTATGGCTTGGAGACTAGCGGGAGTTCTAACCGGGGAGCTGTTTTTT. Protein product: CASSMAWRLAGVLTGELFF.

The J gene is TRBJ2-3, the V gene TRBV5-3, with 7 bases aligning to TRBD2. TRBV5-3 is an ORF for which the function is uncertain. CDR3 length: 18 amino acids. J was trimmed by 1 base and V by 4 bases; bases with no gene match: 15. The CDR3 region has the DNA TGTGCCAGAAGCGAAGGCCCCTCGGAGAGCGGGGGCACAGATACGCAGTATTTT. Protein: CARSEGPSESGGTDTQYF.

The chain carries TRBV6-5 and TRBJ1-1, with 8 bases fitting TRBD1. Germline CDR1 reads MNHEY; CDR2 reads SVGAGI. The ends lost 6 bases at V and 5 bases at J; junction bases unmatched: 11. The CDR3 loop spans 15 amino acids. In nucleotides, the CDR3 is TGTGCCAGCAGAAATCCAGGGGGCGCGGGGACTGAAGCTTTCTTT. It is translated as CASRNPGGAGTEAFF.

The rearrangement links TRBV27 to TRBJ1-5; TRBD1 matches 9 bases. Germline V gene sequence: CDR1 MNHEY, CDR2 SMNVEV (reference sequence). The CDR3 contains 16 residues. V gave up 5 bases and J gave up 4 bases; unmatched junction bases: 9. The CDR3 DNA is TGTGCCAGCAGTACGTACCCCGGGACAGGGAATCAGCCCCAGCATTTT. It codes for CASSTYPGTGNQPQHF.

CDR3 residues: CASSPYNTEAFF. The CDR3, as DNA: TGTGCCAGCAGCCCTTATAACACTGAAGCTTTCTTT. The rearrangement links TRBV7-9 to TRBJ1-1; the D is unclear. V was cut by 5 bases and J by 2 bases, with 6 bases left in between. CDR1 and CDR2 from the germline V gene are SEHNR and FQNEAQ (reference sequence). The CDR3 runs 12 residues.

There are a few counts of this clone. V and J are TRBV7-3 and TRBJ1-1; weak D call: TRBD1 (5 bases). Germline lookup yields CDR1 SGHTA and CDR2 FQGTGA. V was pared by 3 bases and J by 3 bases, with 14 bases between. The CDR3 is 15 amino acids. CDR3 protein: CASSFTQGGDTEAFF. The DNA for the CDR3 is TGTGCCAGCAGCTTTACCCAGGGAGGTGACACTGAAGCTTTCTTT. Combining the CDR3 with reference TRBV7-3 and TRBJ1-1 gives the whole variable domain GAGVSQTPSNKVTEKGKYVELRCDPISGHTALYWYRQSLGQGPEFLIYFQGTGAADDSGLPNDRFFAVRPEGSVSTLKIQRTERGDSAVYLCASSFTQGGDTEAFFGQGTRLTVV.

The chain joins TRBV2 to TRBJ1-1, with D tentatively TRBD1 (6 bases). V was pared by 8 bases and J by 1 base, with 14 bases between. CDR3 length equals 14 residues. Germline CDR1 SNHLY, CDR2 FYNNEI. CDR3 region: CASGVDRQNTEAFF. CDR3 coding DNA: TGTGCCAGCGGGGTCGACAGGCAGAACACTGAAGCTTTCTTT.

This sequence joins TRBV7-2 and TRBJ1-1, with D hard to call. Germline lookup yields CDR1 SGHTA and CDR2 FQGNSA. This CDR3 is built from 13 residues. V was trimmed by 5 bases and J by 1 base, leaving 8 bases between them. The CDR3 DNA reads as TGTGCCAGCAGCCGTGAGGGGAACACTGAAGCTTTCTTT. Protein product: CASSREGNTEAFF.

There are many counts of this clone. The chain employs TRBV14 and TRBJ2-5; unclear D gene. The CDR3 totals 13 residues. Trimming cost V 1 base and J 7 bases, with 10 bases left between them. From germline, CDR1 is SGHDN and CDR2 FVKESK. The CDR3 protein is CASSQAVSGTQYF. Written as DNA, the CDR3 is TGTGCCAGCAGCCAAGCGGTCTCAGGGACCCAGTACTTC.

The V and J genes are TRBV25-1 and TRBJ1-1; 7 bases align to TRBD1. J lost 4 bases, V lost 4 bases, and 3 bases had no gene match. Germline V gene sequence: CDR1 MGHDK, CDR2 SYGVNS. This CDR3 is built from 13 residues. CDR3 region: CASSGTGSTEAFF. CDR3 in DNA: TGTGCCAGCAGTGGGACAGGCAGCACTGAAGCTTTCTTT.

The rearrangement links TRBV27 to TRBJ2-1; 7 nucleotides line up with TRBD1. Losses at the gene ends were 10 bases for V and 5 bases for J; bases not matched to a gene: 5. CDR3 length equals 12 residues. Germline loops: CDR1 MNHEY, CDR2 SMNVEV (reference sequence). The CDR3 coding sequence is TGTGCCACCTTCACAGGGGACAATGAGCAGTTCTTC. This translates into CATFTGDNEQFF.

This clone was picked up one time. The chain has TRBV6-1 and TRBJ2-7; TRBD1 aligns across 10 bases. V shed 7 bases and J 2 bases; nucleotides not matched to a gene: 8. CDR3 length equals 15 residues. Germline values: CDR1 MNHNS, CDR2 SASEGT. The CDR3 loop is CASKNTGQGPYEQYF. Here the CDR3 DNA reads TGTGCCAGCAAGAATACGGGACAGGGGCCCTACGAGCAGTACTTC.

The chain uses TRBV6-1 and TRBJ2-2; 9 bases line up with TRBD1. Germline V gene data show CDR1 as MNHNS and CDR2 as SASEGT. The CDR3 contains 14 residues. The V and J ends lost 6 bases and 4 bases, in that order; junction bases with no gene match: 3. For the CDR3, the DNA is TGTGCCAGCAGGGGACAGGGAACCACCGGGGAGCTGTTTTTT. It specifies CASRGQGTTGELFF.

This sequence joins TRBV2 and TRBJ2-1; D perhaps matches TRBD1 (6 bases). V shed 9 bases and J shed 5 bases, with 11 bases lying between them. The CDR3 is made up of 12 amino acids. Germline loops: CDR1 SNHLY, CDR2 FYNNEI. CDR3 nucleotides: TGTGCCAGTGCCGGACAGCACAATGAGCAGTTCTTC. Encoded protein: CASAGQHNEQFF. The full variable domain, in which reference TRBV2 and TRBJ2-1 provide the parts outside the CDR3, is EPEVTQTPSHQVTQMGQEVILRCVPISNHLYFYWYRQILGQKVEFLVSFYNNEISEKSEIFDDQFSVERPDGSNFTLKIRSTKLEDSAMYFCASAGQHNEQFFGPGTRLTVL.

V is TRBV30 and J is TRBJ1-2, with D unresolved. The CDR3 consists of 13 residues. The germline V gene has CDR1 GTSNPN and CDR2 SVGIG (reference sequence). The ends were cut back, 4 bases at V and 6 bases at J, with 15 bases in the middle. The CDR3 DNA sequence: TGTGCCTGGACCAGGAGGCCTGTGGATGGCTACACCTTC. This encodes CAWTRRPVDGYTF.

The rearrangement uses TRBV5-1 and TRBJ2-7; a weak D match, TRBD1 (6 bases). V was shortened by 1 base and J by 0 bases, with 8 bases between the two germline ends. The CDR3 has 14 amino acids. Germline V gives CDR1 SGHRS, CDR2 YFSETQ. The CDR3 nucleotides read TGCGCCAGCAGCTTGACAGGGAGCTCCTACGAGCAGTACTTC. Encoded protein: CASSLTGSSYEQYF.

CDR3 nucleotides: TGTGCCAGCAGCTTGGGCGATTTGAACACTGAAGCTTTCTTT. Translating it yields CASSLGDLNTEAFF. V is TRBV7-9 and J is TRBJ1-1; D not resolved. The CDR3 is 14 amino acids. CDR1 and CDR2 from the germline V gene are SEHNR and FQNEAQ (reference sequence). V lost 3 bases and J lost 0, with 8 bases in between.

The chain couples TRBV6-6 to TRBJ1-1; possible D gene TRBD1, 5 bases. V lost 6 bases, J lost 1 base, and 9 bases lay in between. Per the germline V gene, CDR1 is MNHNY and CDR2 is SVGAGI (reference sequence). This CDR3 region has 13 residues. The CDR3 nucleotides are TGTGCCAGCAGAAGACAGTCGAACACTGAAGCTTTCTTT. Translation: CASRRQSNTEAFF.

This chain connects TRBV9 to TRBJ1-6; a possible D gene is TRBD1 (5 bases). Trimming stripped 0 bases from V and 4 bases from J, with 5 bases between. Germline V gene data show CDR1 as SGDLS and CDR2 as YYNGEE. This CDR3 has 14 amino acids. CDR3 nucleotides: TGTGCCAGCAGCGTAGACAGGTATAATTCACCCCTCCACTTT. This codes for CASSVDRYNSPLHF.

V gene TRBV7-3 combines with J gene TRBJ2-7; the match to TRBD2 covers 10 bases. Trimming took 5 bases from V and 5 from J; bases not matched to a gene: 12. This CDR3 has 16 residues. The germline CDR1 and CDR2 sequences are SGHTA and FQGTGA. The CDR3 DNA reads TGTGCCAGCAGCCCCAGACCGGGACTAGCGTTGGACGAGCAGTACTTC. It is translated as CASSPRPGLALDEQYF.

This sequence joins TRBV2 and TRBJ1-1, with 7 bases lining up with TRBD1. Germline V gives CDR1 SNHLY, CDR2 FYNNEI. With 6 bases clipped from V and 1 base from J, the junction kept 11 bases outside the gene matches. This CDR3 is built from 16 residues. The DNA of the CDR3 is TGTGCCAGCAGGATTCCTCCAGGGGGGCAGAACACTGAAGCTTTCTTT. It codes for CASRIPPGGQNTEAFF.

The gene calls are TRBV7-9 and TRBJ2-7; 9 positions agree with TRBD2. CDR1 is SEHNR and CDR2 is FQNEAQ in the germline V gene (reference sequence). After removal of 5 bases from V and 6 bases from J, the junction contained 8 bases not matched to a gene. CDR3 length: 14 residues. CDR3 DNA sequence: TGTGCCAGCAGCCCGGTAGCGGGAGTAAGCGAGCAGTACTTC. Amino acids: CASSPVAGVSEQYF.

The chain carries TRBV7-2 and TRBJ2-1; tentatively, D is TRBD2 (5 bases). Trimming cost V 1 base and J 9 bases, with 10 bases left between them. This CDR3 region has 13 residues. Germline CDR1 reads SGHTA; CDR2 reads FQGNSA. CDR3 in amino acids: CASSLGSRGEQFF. CDR3 DNA: TGTGCCAGCAGCTTAGGGTCCCGGGGTGAGCAGTTCTTC.

This clone showed up just once. The V gene is TRBV5-1, the J gene TRBJ2-3, with D tentatively TRBD2 (6 bases). The germline V gene has CDR1 SGHRS and CDR2 YFSETQ. V lost 5 bases and J 3 bases, leaving 13 bases between the germline ends. The length of the CDR3 is 14 residues. CDR3 nucleotide sequence: TGCGCCAGCAGGAAAAGCGGGTGGACAGATACGCAGTATTTT. This gives the protein CASRKSGWTDTQYF.

The chain uses TRBV7-9 and TRBJ2-2; 10 nucleotides align to TRBD2. Germline V gene lookup returns CDR1 SEHNR and CDR2 FQNEAQ (reference sequence). The CDR3 has 17 residues. Trimming removed 5 bases from V and 1 base from J; junction bases left unmatched: 7. CDR3 residues: CASSDLRLAGNTGELFF. CDR3 nucleotides: TGTGCCAGCAGCGACCTAAGACTAGCGGGGAACACCGGGGAGCTGTTTTTT.